These 20 T cell receptor beta chains originate from one sample sequenced in a study of T cell responses to AZD1222 COVID-19 vaccine. This table comes from immunoSEQ multiplex PCR, and its TCRdb copy is limited to in-frame clones, with some not included. The table lists 150,000 to 250,000 clones, about 94% of them singletons. Specimen: peripheral blood, collected 28 days after the second AZD1222 dose. The receptors were sampled from an adult who received the AZD1222 COVID-19 vaccine.

The V call is TRBV19, the J call TRBJ2-2; TRBD1 might be the D (6 bases). Germline-derived CDR1 and CDR2 are LNHDA and SQIVND (reference sequence). Trimming stripped 6 bases from V and 5 bases from J, with 16 bases between. The CDR3 sequence is 15 residues long. CDR3 sequence: CASRQTGIRTGELFF. Written as DNA, the CDR3 is TGTGCCAGTAGGCAAACAGGGATTCGGACCGGGGAGCTGTTTTTT.

The chain combines TRBV14 with TRBJ1-1; perhaps TRBD1 as D (5 bases). CDR1 and CDR2 (germline): SGHDN, FVKESK. Deletions cut 1 base from V and 3 bases from J, with 15 bases between. The CDR3 extends over 16 amino acids. The CDR3 region has the DNA TGTGCCAGCAGCCAAGCGTGGCCCAGGGCGTACACTGAAGCTTTCTTT. Translating gives CASSQAWPRAYTEAFF.

Only a few counts were recorded for this clone. J is TRBJ2-5 and V is TRBV4-1; TRBD2 is a possible D gene (5 bases). The V end was cut by 1 base, the J end by 2 bases, with 11 bases between. Germline CDR1 reads MGHRA; CDR2 reads YSYEKL. The CDR3 is 15 residues long. The CDR3 is CASSQVSRGQETQYF. DNA for the CDR3: TGCGCCAGCAGCCAAGTAAGCCGAGGGCAAGAGACCCAGTACTTC.

On this clone itself: At one of its ends the junction is not consistent with the germline gene, which may arise from a read error. The chain's CDR3 is CASSLDPGQGAPFSFF. The CDR3 DNA is TGTGCCAGCAGCTTAGATCCGGGACAGGGGGCCCCCTTTTCTTTTTTT. The chain combines TRBV7-9 with TRBJ1-3; 12 bases match TRBD1. This CDR3 has 16 residues. Germline loops: CDR1 SEHNR, CDR2 FQNEAQ (reference sequence).

The chain is built from TRBV7-2 and TRBJ1-3; no definite D call. Deletions cut 6 bases from V and 4 bases from J, with 10 bases between. This CDR3 is 13 amino acids long. Looked up from germline, CDR1 is SGHTA and CDR2 is FQGNSA. The CDR3 protein is CASRLTGGNTIYF. The CDR3 DNA follows: TGTGCCAGCAGACTGACCGGAGGAAACACCATATATTTT. Using reference TRBV7-2 and TRBJ1-3 for the parts outside the CDR3, the full variable domain is GAGVSQSPSNKVTEKGKDVELRCDPISGHTALYWYRQSLGQGLEFLIYFQGNSAPDKSGLPSDRFSAERTGGSVSTLTIQRTQQEDSAVYLCASRLTGGNTIYFGEGSWLTVV.

This clone was recorded once. This chain connects TRBV6-5 to TRBJ2-3; 8 bases map to TRBD2. In germline, CDR1 is MNHEY, CDR2 SVGAGI. The CDR3 is made up of 16 amino acids. Trimming at V came to 2 bases and at J to 0 bases, leaving 4 bases not matched to a gene. As DNA, the CDR3 is TGTGCCAGCAGTTACATTAGCGGGGTGAGCACAGATACGCAGTATTTT. Translation gives CASSYISGVSTDTQYF.

This clone has a single count. The chain's CDR3 is CASSLWGALAGAWRDTQYF. CDR3 nucleotides: TGTGCCAGCAGTTTATGGGGAGCTCTAGCGGGGGCCTGGAGAGATACGCAGTATTTT. The rearrangement joins TRBV28 to TRBJ2-3; 10 bases align to TRBD2. The length of the CDR3 is 19 residues. V shed 0 bases, J shed 5 bases, and the junction held 14 bases outside the gene matches. CDR1 MDHEN and CDR2 SYDVKM come from the germline V gene.

The V call is TRBV12-5, the J call TRBJ2-1; D is possibly TRBD1 (6 bases). The CDR3 length is 12 residues. V lost 6 bases and J lost 16, with 19 bases in between. CDR1 and CDR2 (germline): LGHNT, FRNRAP. In nucleotides, the CDR3 is TGTGCTAGTGGCCTGGCGGCTGGGACATACTTCTTC. Translation: CASGLAAGTYFF. The variable domain in full, with the rest retrieved from reference TRBV12-5 and TRBJ2-1, is DARVTQTPRHKVTEMGQEVTMRCQPILGHNTVFWYRQTMMQGLELLAYFRNRAPLDDSGMPKDRFSAEMPDATLATLKIQPSEPRDSAVYFCASGLAAGTYFFGPGTRLTVL.

The V call is TRBV4-3, the J call TRBJ1-5, with unresolved D. Trimming removed 4 bases from V and 3 bases from J, with 13 bases in between. The CDR3 contains 15 residues. The germline gives CDR1 LGHNA, CDR2 YSLEER. This chain's CDR3 is CASSRTTGNNQPQHF. The CDR3 DNA follows: TGCGCCAGCAGCCGAACTACGGGTAACAATCAGCCCCAGCATTTT.

This clone was counted once. This rearrangement joins TRBV29-1 to TRBJ1-1; D is undetermined. Germline V gene sequence: CDR1 SQVTM, CDR2 ANQGSEA. CDR3 length equals 10 residues. Deletions cut 6 bases from V and 1 base from J, with 3 bases between. This CDR3 reads CSVQNTEAFF. In nucleotides, the CDR3 is TGCAGCGTGCAGAACACTGAAGCTTTCTTT. Full variable domain (rest looked up from reference TRBV29-1 and TRBJ1-1): SAVISQKPSRDICQRGTSLTIQCQVDSQVTMMFWYRQQPGQSLTLIATANQGSEATYESGFVIDKFPISRPNLTFSTLTVSNMSPEDSSIYLCSVQNTEAFFGQGTRLTVV.

This CDR3 reads CASSVSVAYEQYF. In nucleotides, the CDR3 is TGTGCCAGCAGTGTCAGCGTTGCCTACGAGCAGTACTTC. The V gene is TRBV2, the J gene TRBJ2-7, with D unresolved. Looked up from germline, CDR1 is SNHLY and CDR2 is FYNNEI. The CDR3 length is 13 residues. Trimming left V 4 bases short and J 2 bases short, with 9 bases between. Full variable domain (missing parts from reference TRBV2 and TRBJ2-7): EPEVTQTPSHQVTQMGQEVILRCVPISNHLYFYWYRQILGQKVEFLVSFYNNEISEKSEIFDDQFSVERPDGSNFTLKIRSTKLEDSAMYFCASSVSVAYEQYFGPGTRLTVT.

The chain employs TRBV10-1 and TRBJ2-3, with 8 bases fitting TRBD1. From germline, CDR1 is WNHNN and CDR2 SYGVQD (reference sequence). This CDR3 is 15 amino acids long. Losses at the gene ends were 2 bases for V and 4 bases for J; bases not matched to a gene: 5. CDR3 loop: CASSEITGGSDTQYF. The DNA for the CDR3 is TGCGCCAGCAGTGAGATTACAGGGGGATCAGATACGCAGTATTTT.

The chain is built from TRBV5-1 and TRBJ1-2, with 8 nucleotides matching TRBD1. V was clipped by 3 bases and J by 5 bases; unmatched bases: 6. This CDR3 is built from 14 residues. Germline V gene sequence: CDR1 SGHRS, CDR2 YFSETQ. CDR3 in amino acids: CASSSRTGRYGYTF. CDR3 sequence (DNA): TGCGCCAGCAGCTCGAGGACAGGGCGGTATGGCTACACCTTC.

The chain is built from TRBV4-1 and TRBJ1-2; D not certain. Trimming took 2 bases from V and 0 from J, leaving 1 base between them. Germline-derived CDR1 and CDR2 are MGHRA and YSYEKL. This CDR3 has 12 amino acids. The chain's CDR3 is CASSQSNYGYTF. CDR3 nucleotides: TGCGCCAGCAGCCAATCTAACTATGGCTACACCTTC.

The V gene is TRBV3-1 (or the pseudogene TRBV3-2), the J gene TRBJ1-6, with 7 nucleotides matching TRBD1. The CDR3 is 15 residues long. J was trimmed by 7 bases and V by 5 bases; bases with no gene match: 8. Germline V gene lookup returns CDR1 LGHDT and CDR2 YNNKEL (reference sequence). DNA for the CDR3: TGTGCCAGCAGCACCCCGACAGGGCGGAATTCACCCCTCCACTTT. It encodes CASSTPTGRNSPLHF.

The chain couples TRBV3-1 (or the pseudogene TRBV3-2) to TRBJ2-2, with 9 bases lining up with TRBD1. CDR3 length: 14 amino acids. The germline CDR1 and CDR2 sequences are LGHDT and YNNKEL (reference sequence). Unmatched junction bases numbered 1, after V lost 1 base and J lost 7 bases. The CDR3 nucleotides are TGTGCCAGCAGCCAAGGACAGGGGGACGGGGAGCTGTTTTTT. Protein: CASSQGQGDGELFF.

This sequence joins TRBV9 and TRBJ1-2; no definite D call. V gave up 7 bases and J gave up 1 base, with 11 bases separating them. This CDR3 contains 13 residues. Germline V gene data show CDR1 as SGDLS and CDR2 as YYNGEE. CDR3 amino acids: CASRHLDNYGYTF. The CDR3 DNA reads TGTGCCAGCCGACACTTAGATAACTATGGCTACACCTTC.

A single count supports this clone. The chain joins TRBV27 to TRBJ1-1; D is perhaps TRBD1 (6 bases). The CDR3 is made up of 14 amino acids. The ends were cut back, 2 bases at V and 9 bases at J, with 16 bases in the middle. Germline V gives CDR1 MNHEY, CDR2 SMNVEV (reference sequence). The CDR3 loop reads CASSLGITGDKAFF. The CDR3 region has the DNA TGTGCCAGCAGTTTAGGGATCACGGGGGACAAAGCTTTCTTT.

This chain connects TRBV19 to TRBJ2-2; D gene ambiguous. Germline CDR1 and CDR2: LNHDA and SQIVND (reference sequence). V lost 3 bases and J lost 4, with 9 bases in between. The CDR3 runs to 14 residues. CDR3 sequence: CASSIAGSTGELFF. The CDR3 DNA reads TGTGCCAGTAGTATCGCAGGTTCCACCGGGGAGCTGTTTTTT.

This clone occurred a few times. The rearrangement links TRBV27 to TRBJ2-5; TRBD2 aligns across 7 bases. The ends lost 6 bases at V and 7 bases at J; junction bases unmatched: 8. The CDR3 covers 13 residues. Germline-derived CDR1 and CDR2 are MNHEY and SMNVEV (reference sequence). CDR3 sequence reads: CASRGEGTGTQYF. The CDR3 nucleotides are TGTGCCAGCAGGGGGGAGGGAACGGGGACCCAGTACTTC.